This TCR beta chain was obtained from a study of T cell responses to AZD1222 COVID-19 vaccine. Germline V gene sequence: CDR1 LGHNA, CDR2 YSLEER. This CDR3 spans 17 amino acids. The trim removed 1 base at V and 11 bases at J, leaving 16 bases unmatched. TCRdb's copy holds only in-frame clones and misses some; the assay was immunoSEQ multiplex PCR. The sample carries around 140,000 clones, 85% to 90% recorded once. The V and J genes are TRBV4-3 and TRBJ1-1; 10 bases map to TRBD1. The receptor was isolated from an adult in good health. Sample: peripheral blood, taken on day 0 of AZD1222 vaccination. This chain's CDR3 is CASSQGTGQGERSRAFF. The CDR3 DNA sequence: TGCGCCAGCAGCCAAGGCACCGGACAGGGGGAAAGGAGTCGGGCTTTCTTT.